Below, 32 T cell receptor beta chains from the same sample are listed, as sequenced in a study of low-dose radiotherapy and immunotherapy resistance in tumors. TRAV- and TRBV-specific primers were used for first-strand cDNA, which covered alpha and beta chains. The authors ran around 22 PCR cycles to amplify TCRs with a constant-region primer and V-primer adapter. TCRdb passed the reads through MiXCR, listing each CDR3 protein once. This sample has roughly 95,000 distinct CDR3 sequences, with more than 20% found just once. This sample's time point: after trial treatment. Sample treatment: LDRT plus nivolumab, ipilimumab, low-dose cyclophosphamide and aspirin (RACIN trial). This sample comprised PBMCs, obtained after low-dose radiotherapy plus immunotherapy. These receptors all stem from a female donor with ovarian cancer.

At least ten counts were recorded for this clonotype. J is TRBJ1-1 and V is TRBV7-9; TRBD1 might be the D (5 bases). Germline CDR1 is SEHNR and CDR2 is FQNEAQ (reference sequence). V was pared by 6 bases and J by 5 bases, with 16 bases between. CDR3 length: 14 amino acids. The CDR3 loop reads CASRNQGLGTEAFF. Here the CDR3 DNA reads TGTGCCAGCAGAAATCAGGGATTAGGGACTGAAGCTTTCTTT.

The chain recombines TRBV20-1 with TRBJ1-1; D remains ambiguous. Germline lookup yields CDR1 DFQATT and CDR2 SNEGSKA (reference sequence). The germline V and J ends were trimmed by 2 bases and 0 bases, with 7 bases remaining between them. The CDR3 is made up of 13 amino acids. The CDR3 coding sequence is TGCAGTGCTAGAAAGGAAATGAACACTGAAGCTTTCTTT. This codes for CSARKEMNTEAFF.

This clonotype was observed at least ten times. This sequence joins TRBV28 and TRBJ2-1; the D is unclear. The V and J ends lost 6 bases and 0 bases respectively, with 9 bases between them. The V gene's germline CDR1 is MDHEN and CDR2 SYDVKM. This CDR3 comprises 14 residues. CDR3 amino acids: CASSPAGSYNEQFF. The DNA of the CDR3 is TGTGCCAGCAGCCCCGCAGGCTCCTACAATGAGCAGTTCTTC.

This clonotype was observed a single time. V and J are TRBV5-1 and TRBJ1-3; D is possibly TRBD1 (5 bases). The CDR3 runs to 16 residues. Between the trimmed V and J ends, which lost 0 bases and 0 bases, there was a span of 10 bases. The V gene's germline CDR1 is SGHRS and CDR2 YFSETQ. CDR3 coding DNA: TGCGCCAGCAGCTTGGAAGGGGCGAGCTCTGGAAACACCATATATTTT. It encodes CASSLEGASSGNTIYF.

This rearrangement joins TRBV12-3 or TRBV12-4 to TRBJ2-1; 10 nucleotides align to TRBD2. Trimming removed 5 bases from V and 9 bases from J; junction bases left unmatched: 10. The CDR3 is 15 amino acids. CDR3 amino acids: CASSLSGGARAEQFF. The CDR3 bases are TGTGCCAGCAGTCTCAGCGGGGGGGCACGTGCTGAGCAGTTCTTC.

This clonotype came up many times. CDR3 nucleotides: TGTGCCAGCAGCCCCCCAAGCGGGAGGGCGATCCAAGAGACCCAGTACTTC. As protein: CASSPPSGRAIQETQYF. This sequence joins TRBV7-9 and TRBJ2-5; 10 bases align to TRBD2. V shed 5 bases and J 1 base; nucleotides not matched to a gene: 10. The CDR3 has 17 amino acids. The germline gives CDR1 SEHNR, CDR2 FQNEAQ (reference sequence).

Ten or more counts support this clonotype. J is TRBJ2-2 and V is TRBV20-1, with D maybe TRBD2 (6 bases). The CDR3 covers 13 residues. Between the trimmed V and J ends, which lost 1 base and 4 bases, there was a span of 7 bases. Germline CDR1 is DFQATT and CDR2 is SNEGSKA (reference sequence). The CDR3 loop is CSARAGSTGELFF. CDR3 nucleotides: TGCAGTGCTAGAGCCGGGAGCACCGGGGAGCTGTTTTTT.

About this clonotype: The DNA is left out, because the CDR3 cannot be placed on it with certainty; the CDR3 is given as TCRdb lists it. The chain links TRBV21-1 to TRBJ2-7; the table's D call of TRBD1 was not tested on the DNA. TRBV21-1 is a recognized pseudogene. With termini counted, the CDR3 has 17 amino acids. CDR3 sequence: CASSKAVGQGNVHEQYF.

This clonotype was detected many times. The chain carries TRBV2 and TRBJ2-2; D is uncertain. From germline, CDR1 is SNHLY and CDR2 FYNNEI. The V and J ends lost 6 bases and 4 bases respectively, with 9 bases between them. CDR3 length: 13 amino acids. CDR3 region: CASRALGTGELFF. The CDR3 coding sequence is TGTGCCAGCAGAGCACTTGGCACCGGGGAGCTGTTTTTT.

This clonotype was seen at least ten times. The CDR3 spells CASSIGGGQETQYF. DNA for the CDR3: TGTGCCAGTAGTATAGGGGGGGGTCAGGAGACCCAGTACTTC. The chain couples TRBV19 to TRBJ2-5, with 7 bases aligning to TRBD2. CDR3 length: 14 residues. V lost 1 base, J lost 5 bases, and 4 bases stayed unmatched. CDR1 LNHDA and CDR2 SQIVND come from the germline V gene (reference sequence). The complete variable domain, with remaining parts taken from reference TRBV19 and TRBJ2-5, reads DGGITQSPKYLFRKEGQNVTLSCEQNLNHDAMYWYRQDPGQGLRLIYYSQIVNDFQKGDIAEGYSVSREKKESFPLTVTSAQKNPTAFYLCASSIGGGQETQYFGPGTRLLVL.

This clonotype was detected many times. The chain uses TRBV4-1 and TRBJ2-1, with 9 positions matching TRBD2. The germline V gene has CDR1 MGHRA and CDR2 YSYEKL. The CDR3 has 17 residues. After removal of 1 base from V and 8 bases from J, the junction contained 12 bases not matched to a gene. The DNA for the CDR3 is TGCGCCAGCAGCCAAGCCCTTAGAGCGGGGGGTCAAGATGAGCAGTTCTTC. Amino acid sequence: CASSQALRAGGQDEQFF.

This clonotype was observed at least ten times. The rearrangement uses TRBV9 and TRBJ2-6, with D perhaps matching TRBD2 (5 bases). CDR3 length: 15 residues. Between the trimmed V and J ends, which lost 5 bases and 1 base, there was a span of 10 bases. Germline assignment: CDR1 SGDLS and CDR2 YYNGEE. The CDR3 bases are TGTGCCAGCAGTGCAACGGGATCTGGGGCCAACGTCCTGACTTTC. Its translation is CASSATGSGANVLTF.

This clonotype was counted many times. The chain recombines TRBV6-6 with TRBJ1-2; D possibly corresponds to TRBD1 (6 bases). CDR3 length equals 15 residues. From germline, CDR1 is MNHNY and CDR2 SVGAGI (reference sequence). The V end was cut by 7 bases, the J end by 4 bases, with 19 bases between. DNA of the CDR3: TGTGCCAGCACCATTTTGGGGGGGGCCGGCTATGGCTACACCTTC. This encodes CASTILGGAGYGYTF.

This clonotype was counted many times. The chain links TRBV7-6 to TRBJ1-3, with 7 bases matching TRBD1. The CDR3 is 15 amino acids. The V gene end was trimmed by 5 bases and the J gene end by 3 bases; junction bases not matched to a gene: 7. Germline V CDR1 and CDR2: SGHVS, FNYEAQ. In DNA form, the CDR3 reads TGTGCCAGCAGCCTCGACAGGGCATTTGGAAACACCATATATTTT. This translates into CASSLDRAFGNTIYF.

V gene TRBV5-1 combines with J gene TRBJ1-2; tentative D call: TRBD1 (5 bases). V was trimmed by 4 bases and J by 8 bases, leaving 27 bases between them. The length of the CDR3 is 17 residues. CDR1 and CDR2 from the germline V gene are SGHRS and YFSETQ. DNA of the CDR3: TGCGCCAGCAGCCCCGGATTATTGGGCAGGGCCACGGAGGGCTACACCTTC. This encodes CASSPGLLGRATEGYTF.

This clonotype was detected ten times or more. This sequence joins TRBV29-1 and TRBJ1-2; TRBD1 aligns across 7 bases. The CDR3 length is 12 residues. V shed 5 bases and J 6 bases; nucleotides not matched to a gene: 6. Germline V gene sequence: CDR1 SQVTM, CDR2 ANQGSEA. The CDR3 DNA sequence: TGCAGCGTTCGGGAGACAGGGCATGGCTACACCTTC. Its protein is CSVRETGHGYTF.

This clonotype has ten or more counts. The V and J genes are TRBV24-1 and TRBJ2-1; perhaps TRBD1 as D (6 bases). The germline gives CDR1 KGHDR, CDR2 SFDVKD. V was cut by 9 bases and J by 4 bases, with 12 bases left in between. There are 13 residues in the CDR3. The CDR3 nucleotides are TGTGCCACCGCAGGGGACGGGTACAATGAGCAGTTCTTC. It specifies CATAGDGYNEQFF.

The table lists this clonotype with many counts. The chain has TRBV10-2 and TRBJ2-5, with D maybe TRBD1 (6 bases). The CDR3 spans 15 residues. V was pared by 3 bases and J by 5 bases, with 16 bases between. The germline CDR1 and CDR2 sequences are WSHSY and SAAADI. CDR3 amino acids: CASSEGTIEGETQYF. The DNA for the CDR3 is TGCGCCAGCAGTGAAGGGACAATAGAAGGGGAGACCCAGTACTTC.

This clonotype was recorded many times. The V and J genes are TRBV6-2 or TRBV6-3 and TRBJ2-1; TRBD2 matches 14 bases. Trimming cost V 1 base and J 0 bases; bases outside gene matches: 8. Germline CDR1 reads MNHEY; CDR2 reads SVGEGT. CDR3 length: 20 amino acids. The CDR3 loop is CASSYLGLAGGSSSYNEQFF. The CDR3 nucleotides are TGTGCCAGCAGTTACTTAGGACTAGCGGGGGGCTCCAGCTCCTACAATGAGCAGTTCTTC.

Many counts were recorded for this clonotype. The J gene is TRBJ1-1, the V gene TRBV18; 7 bases fit TRBD1. Per germline, CDR1 KGHSH and CDR2 LQKENI. Germline trimming cut 1 base from V and 5 bases from J; bases unmatched to any gene: 7. The CDR3 runs 15 residues. The CDR3 loop is CASSPRQGFGTEAFF. Here the CDR3 DNA reads TGTGCCAGCTCACCACGACAGGGTTTTGGAACTGAAGCTTTCTTT.

The rearrangement links TRBV9 to TRBJ2-5; possibly TRBD1 for D (6 bases). CDR3 size: 15 residues. Germline V gene lookup returns CDR1 SGDLS and CDR2 YYNGEE. V gave up 0 bases and J gave up 2 bases, with 11 bases separating them. Written as DNA, the CDR3 is TGTGCCAGCAGCGTAGATGGGACAAGGCAAGAGACCCAGTACTTC. Protein product: CASSVDGTRQETQYF.

This clonotype has a count of ten or more. The genes are TRBV20-1 and TRBJ2-6; no clear D gene. This CDR3 contains 12 residues. Germline V gene lookup returns CDR1 DFQATT and CDR2 SNEGSKA (reference sequence). The V and J ends lost 7 bases and 3 bases respectively, with 7 bases between them. CDR3: CSGRGGANVLTF. CDR3 bases: TGCAGTGGGCGAGGTGGGGCCAACGTCCTGACTTTC.

This clonotype was recorded at least ten times. The chain couples TRBV29-1 to TRBJ2-5, with 10 nucleotides matching TRBD2. Germline assignment: CDR1 SQVTM and CDR2 ANQGSEA. CDR3 size: 16 residues. V trimming: 2 bases; J trimming: 3 bases; junction bases outside the gene matches: 9. The CDR3 DNA reads as TGCAGCGTTGAATCTCCCAATACTAGCGGGAAAGAGACCCAGTACTTC. It translates to CSVESPNTSGKETQYF.

This chain uses TRBV5-5 with TRBJ1-1; the D gene is possibly TRBD1 (5 bases). The germline V and J ends were trimmed by 3 bases and 1 base, with 7 bases remaining between them. This CDR3 is built from 13 residues. CDR1 is SGHKS and CDR2 is YYEKEE in the germline V gene (reference sequence). The CDR3 DNA is TGTGCCAGCAGCTGGGGGGGGAACACTGAAGCTTTCTTT. It is translated as CASSWGGNTEAFF.

This clonotype was detected ten times or more. The CDR3 DNA is TGTGCCAGCAGCCAAGGGCAGACCGGCTACAATAGGAATGAGCAGTTCTTC. Translating gives CASSQGQTGYNRNEQFF. The chain joins TRBV4-2 to TRBJ2-1, with D hard to call. V shed 1 base and J shed 7 bases, with 20 bases lying between them. Germline V CDR1 and CDR2: LGHNA, YNFKEQ. There are 17 residues in the CDR3.

This clonotype came up many times. The chain combines TRBV7-2 with TRBJ1-4; D call uncertain. Germline CDR1 is SGHTA and CDR2 is FQGNSA. The CDR3 is 19 amino acids. V was pared by 5 bases and J by 3 bases, with 25 bases between. The CDR3 loop reads CASSPRFFATPPANEKLFF. The CDR3 DNA reads as TGTGCCAGCAGCCCCCGGTTTTTTGCGACTCCTCCGGCTAATGAAAAACTGTTTTTT.

This clonotype was observed many times. CDR3 region: CASSLVKTQYF. The CDR3 bases are TGTGCCAGCAGTCTAGTAAAGACCCAGTACTTC. The chain links TRBV14 to TRBJ2-5; D is undetermined. Looked up from germline, CDR1 is SGHDN and CDR2 is FVKESK. The CDR3 length is 11 residues. V gave up 6 bases and J gave up 6 bases, with 8 bases separating them.

This clonotype showed up many times. The rearrangement uses TRBV20-1 and TRBJ2-3; 8 bases match TRBD2. The CDR3 has 14 residues. Germline CDR1 reads DFQATT; CDR2 reads SNEGSKA (reference sequence). With V trimmed by 2 bases and J by 5 bases, 6 bases remained unmatched. CDR3 amino acids: CSARRRGVGDTQYF. As DNA, the CDR3 is TGCAGTGCTAGAAGGCGGGGGGTTGGAGATACGCAGTATTTT.

This clonotype was detected many times. V and J are TRBV4-1 and TRBJ1-5; D is ambiguous. Trimming took 5 bases from V and 2 from J, leaving 10 bases between them. Germline V lookup: CDR1 MGHRA, CDR2 YSYEKL. This CDR3 is built from 14 residues. The CDR3 loop reads CASSLGRGNQPQHF. The CDR3, as DNA: TGCGCCAGCAGCTTGGGCCGGGGCAATCAGCCCCAGCATTTT.

This clonotype was counted many times. This chain uses TRBV5-1 with TRBJ2-7; TRBD2 aligns across 13 bases. CDR1 and CDR2 from the germline V gene are SGHRS and YFSETQ. J gave up 2 bases and V 4 bases, and 3 bases lay outside the gene matches. The CDR3 consists of 15 residues. CDR3 residues: CASSLGTSGAYEQYF. The CDR3 bases are TGCGCCAGCAGCCTCGGGACTAGCGGGGCCTACGAGCAGTACTTC.

This clonotype was recorded only once. A read error is likely here: a far larger clone is one base away. CDR3 amino acids: CVSRSSGTGDEQFF. CDR3 nucleotide sequence: TGTGTCAGCAGATCTTCCGGGACAGGGGATGAGCAGTTCTTC. This rearrangement joins TRBV5-8 to TRBJ2-1, with 10 bases lining up with TRBD1. The CDR3 sequence is 14 residues long. CDR1 and CDR2 from the germline V gene are SGHTS and YDEGEE.

This clonotype was found many times. The chain joins TRBV6-2 or TRBV6-3 to TRBJ1-5; a weak D match, TRBD1 (6 bases). Germline CDR1 is MNHEY and CDR2 is SVGEGT. The V gene lost 8 bases and the J gene lost 7 bases, with 12 bases spanning the gap. The CDR3 covers 12 residues. The CDR3 loop reads CASQQGPQPQHF. CDR3 bases: TGTGCCAGCCAACAGGGTCCCCAGCCCCAGCATTTT.